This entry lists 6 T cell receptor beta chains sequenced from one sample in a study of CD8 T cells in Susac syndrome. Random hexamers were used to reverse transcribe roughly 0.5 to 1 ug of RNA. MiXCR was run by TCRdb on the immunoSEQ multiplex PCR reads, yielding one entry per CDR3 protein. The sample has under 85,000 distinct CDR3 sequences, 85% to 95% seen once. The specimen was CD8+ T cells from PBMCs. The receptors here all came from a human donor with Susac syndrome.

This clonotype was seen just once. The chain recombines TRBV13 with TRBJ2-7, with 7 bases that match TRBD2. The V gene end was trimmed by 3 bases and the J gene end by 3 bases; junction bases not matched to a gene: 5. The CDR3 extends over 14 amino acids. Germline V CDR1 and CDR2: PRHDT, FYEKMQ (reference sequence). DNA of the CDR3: TGTGCCAGCAGCTTCGGGACTACCAACTACGAGCAGTACTTC. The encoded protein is CASSFGTTNYEQYF.

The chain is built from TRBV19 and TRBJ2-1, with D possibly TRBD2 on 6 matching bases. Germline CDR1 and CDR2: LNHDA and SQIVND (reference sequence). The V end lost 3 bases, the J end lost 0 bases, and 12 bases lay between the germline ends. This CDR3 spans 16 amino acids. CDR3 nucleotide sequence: TGTGCCAGTAGTATCGGGGCGGGAAGCTCCTACAATGAGCAGTTCTTC. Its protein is CASSIGAGSSYNEQFF.

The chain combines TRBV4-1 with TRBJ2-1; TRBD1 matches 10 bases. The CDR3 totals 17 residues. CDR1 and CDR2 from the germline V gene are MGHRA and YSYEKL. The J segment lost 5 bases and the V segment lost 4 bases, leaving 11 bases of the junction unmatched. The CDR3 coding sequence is TGCGCCAGCAGCCGAGCGCCTATGGACAGGGGGAACAATGAGCAGTTCTTC. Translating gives CASSRAPMDRGNNEQFF.

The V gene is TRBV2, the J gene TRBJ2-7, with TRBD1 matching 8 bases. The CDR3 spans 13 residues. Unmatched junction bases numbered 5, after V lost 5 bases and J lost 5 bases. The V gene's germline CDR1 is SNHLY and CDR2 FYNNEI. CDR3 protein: CASSRQGRDEQYF. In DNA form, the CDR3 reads TGTGCCAGCAGTAGACAGGGGCGCGACGAGCAGTACTTC.

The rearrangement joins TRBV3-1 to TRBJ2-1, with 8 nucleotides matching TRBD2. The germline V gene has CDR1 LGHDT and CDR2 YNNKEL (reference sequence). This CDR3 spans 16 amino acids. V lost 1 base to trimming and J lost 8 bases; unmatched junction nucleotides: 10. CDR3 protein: CASSQVGTSTSDEQFF. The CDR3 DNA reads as TGTGCCAGCAGCCAAGTGGGGACTAGTACCAGCGATGAGCAGTTCTTC.

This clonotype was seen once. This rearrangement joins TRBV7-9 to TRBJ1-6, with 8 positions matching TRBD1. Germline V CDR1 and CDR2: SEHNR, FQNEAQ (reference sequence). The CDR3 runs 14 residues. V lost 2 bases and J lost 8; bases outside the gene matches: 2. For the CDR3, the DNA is TGTGCCAGCAGCTTAAAACAGGGGGATTCACCCCTCCACTTT. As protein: CASSLKQGDSPLHF.